This T cell receptor beta chain was identified in a study of blood T cells in healthy people across ages. Study-level background: Roughly one uniquely barcoded beta molecule per two T cells was captured.

Alongside a J-beta primer mix, a sample-barcoded 5' primer served in a second PCR lasting roughly 6 to 11 cycles. TCRdb re-called the 5' RACE reads through MiXCR, storing one row per CDR3 protein. Of under 1,000,000 distinct CDR3 sequences in the sample, around 36% were seen once. This clonotype was seen a single time. The junction differs from germline at one of its ends, possibly a read error. The CDR3 consists of 15 residues. In germline, CDR1 is MNHEY, CDR2 SVGEGT. The rearrangement uses TRBV6-2 or TRBV6-3 and TRBJ1-2, with D possibly being TRBD1 (6 bases). Sequences were obtained from blood. The receptor comes from a man aged 18 to 29 in good health. CDR3 sequence reads: CAGRPINRDRYGYTF. The CDR3, as DNA: TGTGCCGGCAGGCCGATTAACAGGGACCGCTATGGCTACACCTTC.